The sequence of this TCR beta chain was determined in a study of blood T cell repertoires in COVID-19. Whole-study context: The United States, Italy and Spain supplied acute and convalescent COVID-19 samples. T cells, B-cell-depleted T cells, or PBMCs provided the cDNA or gDNA that served as material.

Source study methods: Amplified reference gene primers provided the basis for estimating nucleated cell counts. Assay used: immunoSEQ multiplex PCR; TCRdb lists only in-frame clones, some missing. The V and J calls and the clone size are those of that table, but D and trimming were determined from the DNA. The sample lists tens of thousands of clones, about nine tenths occurring once. The CDR3 has 14 residues. The V end was cut by 0 bases, the J end by 6 bases, with 12 bases between. CDR1 KGHSH and CDR2 LQKENI come from the germline V gene. The sequencing sample was made of peripheral blood. The chain recombines TRBV18 with TRBJ2-7, with TRBD1 as a possible D gene (6 bases). The TCR originated in a human donor in a cohort sampled during active COVID-19. The CDR3 nucleotides read TGTGCCAGCTCACCACCGTCAGGGGCGAGCGAGCAGTACTTC. Translation gives CASSPPSGASEQYF.